This TCR beta chain was documented in a study of T-cell reconstitution after alpha-beta-depleted transplantation in children. Study results and limitations: From newly produced T cells came most of the T-cell counts and diversity one year after transplant. About two months after transplant, alpha-beta T cells reportedly came from several hundred expanded graft clones. Day-60 TCRbeta diversity that was high in some patients was derived from surviving recipient T cells and thymic progenitors.

Of note for this clonotype: Its specificity is not known.

Unique molecular identifiers featured in how the TCRbeta library was prepared. TCRdb re-called the PCR reads with MiXCR, one entry per CDR3 protein. The sample holds approximately 430,000 distinct CDR3 sequences, 16% seen once. Trimming removed 3 bases at V and 8 bases at J, with 13 bases between. Germline assignment: CDR1 MDHEN and CDR2 SYDVKM. The CDR3 runs 14 residues. This rearrangement joins TRBV28 to TRBJ1-4; perhaps TRBD1 as D (5 bases). Sample: PBMCs, mostly from graft donor cells, taken 360 days after TCRalphabeta/CD19-depleted stem cell transplant. The source of this sequence is a boy under three years old who had a stem cell transplant for Wiskott-Aldrich syndrome, so the T cells may come from the graft donor. DNA of the CDR3: TGTGCCAGCAGTTTCCTCGCAGGGCGGGAAAAACTGTTTTTT. Its protein is CASSFLAGREKLFF. The complete variable domain, with remaining parts taken from reference TRBV28 and TRBJ1-4, reads DVKVTQSSRYLVKRTGEKVFLECVQDMDHENMFWYRQDPGLGLRLIYFSYDVKMKEKGDIPEGYSVSREKKERFSLILESASTNQTSMYLCASSFLAGREKLFFGSGTQLSVL.